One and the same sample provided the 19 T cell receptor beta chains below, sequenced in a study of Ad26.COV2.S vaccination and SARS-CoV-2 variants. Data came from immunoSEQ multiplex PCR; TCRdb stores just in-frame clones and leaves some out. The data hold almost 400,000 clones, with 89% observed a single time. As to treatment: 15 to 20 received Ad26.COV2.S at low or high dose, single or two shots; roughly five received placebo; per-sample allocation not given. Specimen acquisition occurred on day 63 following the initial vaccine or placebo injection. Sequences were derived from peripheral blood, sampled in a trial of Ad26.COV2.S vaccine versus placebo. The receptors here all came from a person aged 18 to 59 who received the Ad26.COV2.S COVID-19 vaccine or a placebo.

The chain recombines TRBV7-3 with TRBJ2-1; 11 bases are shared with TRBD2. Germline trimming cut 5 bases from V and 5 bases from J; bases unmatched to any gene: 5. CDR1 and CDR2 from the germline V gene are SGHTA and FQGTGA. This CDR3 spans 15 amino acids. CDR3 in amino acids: CASSPPSGRNNEQFF. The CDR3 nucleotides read TGTGCCAGCAGCCCGCCTAGCGGGAGGAACAATGAGCAGTTCTTC.

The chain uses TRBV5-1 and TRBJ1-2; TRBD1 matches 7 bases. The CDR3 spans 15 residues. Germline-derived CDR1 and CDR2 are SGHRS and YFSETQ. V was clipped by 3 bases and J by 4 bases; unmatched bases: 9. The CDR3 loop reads CASSSPDRIFYGYTF. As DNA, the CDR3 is TGCGCCAGCAGCTCCCCGGACAGGATATTCTATGGCTACACCTTC.

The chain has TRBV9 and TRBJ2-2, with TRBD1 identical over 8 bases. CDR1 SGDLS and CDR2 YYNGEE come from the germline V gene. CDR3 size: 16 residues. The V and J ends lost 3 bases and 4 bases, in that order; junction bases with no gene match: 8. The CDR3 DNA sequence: TGTGCCAGCAGCGCCCCGGCAGGGGGCAGCACCGGGGAGCTGTTTTTT. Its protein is CASSAPAGGSTGELFF.

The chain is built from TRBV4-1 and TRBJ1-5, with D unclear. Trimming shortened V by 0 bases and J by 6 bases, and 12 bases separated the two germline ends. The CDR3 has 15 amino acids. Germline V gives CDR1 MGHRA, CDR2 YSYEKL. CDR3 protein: CASSQDKGIGQPQHF. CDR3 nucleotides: TGCGCCAGCAGCCAAGATAAGGGAATAGGTCAGCCCCAGCATTTT.

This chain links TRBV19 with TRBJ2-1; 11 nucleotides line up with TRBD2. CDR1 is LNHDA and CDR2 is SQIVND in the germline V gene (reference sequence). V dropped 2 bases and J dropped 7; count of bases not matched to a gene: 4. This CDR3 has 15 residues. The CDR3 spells CASSITSGSPNEQFF. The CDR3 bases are TGTGCCAGTAGTATAACTAGCGGGAGTCCGAATGAGCAGTTCTTC.

This CDR3 reads CASSLGLSGSASTDTQYF. The CDR3 DNA reads TGTGCCAGCAGCTTAGGTCTCTCCGGGAGTGCCAGCACAGATACGCAGTATTTT. The chain combines TRBV11-3 with TRBJ2-3; perhaps TRBD2 as D (6 bases). The V gene lost 1 base and the J gene lost 0 bases, with 17 bases spanning the gap. Germline-derived CDR1 and CDR2 are SGHNT and YENEEA. The CDR3 covers 18 residues.

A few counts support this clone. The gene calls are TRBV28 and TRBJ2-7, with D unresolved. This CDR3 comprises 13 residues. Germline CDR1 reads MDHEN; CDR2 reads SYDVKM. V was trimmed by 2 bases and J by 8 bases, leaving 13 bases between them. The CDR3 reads CASSLGWGAQQYF. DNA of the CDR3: TGTGCCAGCAGTTTAGGATGGGGTGCCCAGCAGTACTTC.

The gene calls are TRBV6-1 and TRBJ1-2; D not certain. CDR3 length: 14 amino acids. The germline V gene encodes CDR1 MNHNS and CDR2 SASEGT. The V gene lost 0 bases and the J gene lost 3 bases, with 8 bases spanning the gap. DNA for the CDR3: TGTGCCAGCAGTGAAGCAGCGGGCCACTATGGCTACACCTTC. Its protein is CASSEAAGHYGYTF.

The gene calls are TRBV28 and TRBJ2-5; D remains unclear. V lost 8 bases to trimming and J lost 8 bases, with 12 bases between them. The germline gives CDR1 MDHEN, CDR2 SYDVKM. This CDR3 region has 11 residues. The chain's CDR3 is CASAQPSTQYF. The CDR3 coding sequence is TGTGCCAGCGCCCAGCCCAGCACCCAGTACTTC.

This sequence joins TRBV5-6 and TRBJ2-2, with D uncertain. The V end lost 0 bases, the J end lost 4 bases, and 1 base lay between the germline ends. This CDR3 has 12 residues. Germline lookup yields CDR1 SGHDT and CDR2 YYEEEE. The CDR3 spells CASSLATGELFF. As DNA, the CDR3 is TGTGCCAGCAGCTTGGCCACCGGGGAGCTGTTTTTT.

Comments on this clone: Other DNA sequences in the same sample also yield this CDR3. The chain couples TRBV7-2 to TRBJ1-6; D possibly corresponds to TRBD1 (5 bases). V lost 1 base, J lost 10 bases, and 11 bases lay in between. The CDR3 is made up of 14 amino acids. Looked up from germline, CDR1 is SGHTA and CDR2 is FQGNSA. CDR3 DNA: TGTGCCAGCAGCTTAGGGGACTCATCCTCACCCCTCCACTTT. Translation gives CASSLGDSSSPLHF.

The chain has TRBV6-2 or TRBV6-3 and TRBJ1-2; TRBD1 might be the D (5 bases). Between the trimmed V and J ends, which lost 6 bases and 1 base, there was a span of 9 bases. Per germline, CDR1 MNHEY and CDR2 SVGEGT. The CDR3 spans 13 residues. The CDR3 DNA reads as TGTGCCAGCAGCGAACAGGATAACTATGGCTACACCTTC. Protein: CASSEQDNYGYTF.

The DNA for the CDR3 is TGTGCCAGCTTTAGGGGTGGCAATCAGCCCCAGCATTTT. This translates into CASFRGGNQPQHF. V gene TRBV7-8 combines with J gene TRBJ1-5; tentatively, D is TRBD1 (5 bases). Germline values: CDR1 SGHVS, CDR2 FQNEAQ. The V end was cut by 8 bases, the J end by 2 bases, with 10 bases between. The CDR3 totals 13 residues.

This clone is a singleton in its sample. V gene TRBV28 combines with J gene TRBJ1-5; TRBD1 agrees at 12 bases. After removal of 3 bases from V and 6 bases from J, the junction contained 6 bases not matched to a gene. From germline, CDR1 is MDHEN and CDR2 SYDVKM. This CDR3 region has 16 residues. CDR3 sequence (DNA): TGTGCCAGCAGTTTCAAGGGACAGGGGGCGGGTCAGCCCCAGCATTTT. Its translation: CASSFKGQGAGQPQHF.

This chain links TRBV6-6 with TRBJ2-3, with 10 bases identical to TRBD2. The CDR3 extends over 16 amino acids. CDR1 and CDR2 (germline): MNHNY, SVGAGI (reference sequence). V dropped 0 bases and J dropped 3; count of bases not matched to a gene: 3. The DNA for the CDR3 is TGTGCCAGCAGTTACTCAACTAGCGGGGAGACAGATACGCAGTATTTT. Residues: CASSYSTSGETDTQYF.

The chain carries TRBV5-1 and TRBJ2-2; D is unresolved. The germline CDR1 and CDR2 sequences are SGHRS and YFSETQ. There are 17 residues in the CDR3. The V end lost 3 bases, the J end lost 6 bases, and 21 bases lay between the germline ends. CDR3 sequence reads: CASSSADLSEGPGELFF. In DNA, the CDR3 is TGCGCCAGCAGCTCCGCAGACTTGAGCGAAGGGCCCGGGGAGCTGTTTTTT.

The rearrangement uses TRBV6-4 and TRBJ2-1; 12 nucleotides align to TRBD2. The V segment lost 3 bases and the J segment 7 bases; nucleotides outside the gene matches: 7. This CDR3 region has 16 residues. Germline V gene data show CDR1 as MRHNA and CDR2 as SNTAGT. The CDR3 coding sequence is TGTGCCAGCAGTGATGCCACTAGCGGGAGGAATAATGAGCAGTTCTTC. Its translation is CASSDATSGRNNEQFF.

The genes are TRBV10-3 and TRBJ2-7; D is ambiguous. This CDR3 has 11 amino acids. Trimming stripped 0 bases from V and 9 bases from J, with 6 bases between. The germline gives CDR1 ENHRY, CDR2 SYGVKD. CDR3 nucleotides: TGTGCCATCAGTGAGTCGTCGTGGCAGTACTTC. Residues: CAISESSWQYF.

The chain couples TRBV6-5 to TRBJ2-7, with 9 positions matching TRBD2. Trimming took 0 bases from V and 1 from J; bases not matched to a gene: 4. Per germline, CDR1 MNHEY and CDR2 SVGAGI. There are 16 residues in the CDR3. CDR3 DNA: TGTGCCAGCAGTTACTCCGAGCGGGAGGCGTCCTACGAGCAGTACTTC. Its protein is CASSYSEREASYEQYF.